A selection of T cell receptor beta chains follows, all from one sample in a study of T cells in Graves' hyperthyroidism and ophthalmopathy. TCRdb re-called the multiplex PCR reads through MiXCR, storing one row per CDR3 protein. The sample includes 300,000 to 350,000 distinct CDR3 sequences, roughly a fifth seen only once; the top ten take 50%. The sample taken for sequencing was blood. The receptors were sampled from a woman aged 45-59 years with Graves' hyperthyroidism. CDR3s include the opening cysteine and the closing phenylalanine or tryptophan. D genes are given only for firm matches. A row's size may be missing; if present it is once, few, many or a size class.

clone_size: NA
d_call: TRBD1
j_call: TRBJ1-5
v_call: TRBV20-1
cdr3_aa: CSAPVPAGGGQPQHF
cdr3_nt: TGCAGTGCTCCCGTACCGGCAGGGGGGGGTCAGCCCCAGCATTTT

clone_size: many
d_call: TRBD2
j_call: TRBJ2-1
v_call: TRBV7-2
cdr3_aa: CASSHSGLAGVQFF
cdr3_nt: TGTGCCAGCAGCCACTCGGGACTAGCGGGAGTTCAGTTCTTC

clone_size: many
d_call: NA
j_call: TRBJ2-7
v_call: TRBV29-1
cdr3_aa: CSVCTGPTYEQYF
cdr3_nt: TGCAGCGTTTGTACAGGACCTACCTACGAGCAGTACTTC

clone_size: many
d_call: TRBD1
j_call: TRBJ2-3
v_call: TRBV5-1
cdr3_aa: CASSLQGAGTDTQYF
cdr3_nt: TGCGCCAGCAGCTTGCAGGGGGCGGGCACAGATACGCAGTATTTT

clone_size: few
d_call: NA
j_call: TRBJ2-1
v_call: TRBV9
cdr3_aa: CASSVSSSYNEQFF
cdr3_nt: TGTGCCAGCAGCGTTTCGAGCTCCTACAATGAGCAGTTCTTC

clone_size: many
d_call: NA
j_call: TRBJ1-1
v_call: TRBV6-1
cdr3_aa: CASSTKGGSTEAFF
cdr3_nt: TGTGCCAGCAGTACAAAGGGGGGCTCCACTGAAGCTTTCTTT

clone_size: many
d_call: TRBD2
j_call: TRBJ2-3
v_call: TRBV12-3/TRBV12-4
cdr3_aa: CASRPGLATTDTQYF
cdr3_nt: TGTGCCAGCAGACCGGGACTAGCTACCACAGATACGCAGTATTTT

clone_size: NA
d_call: NA
j_call: TRBJ2-5
v_call: TRBV4-2
cdr3_aa: CASSHSPGAQYF
cdr3_nt: TGTGCCAGCAGCCACTCCCCCGGGGCCCAGTACTTC

clone_size: few
d_call: NA
j_call: TRBJ2-7
v_call: TRBV27
cdr3_aa: CASSLLGGVAPYEQYF
cdr3_nt: TGTGCCAGCAGTTTACTAGGGGGAGTAGCCCCCTACGAGCAGTACTTC

clone_size: few
d_call: TRBD1
j_call: TRBJ1-1
v_call: TRBV7-9
cdr3_aa: CASSTATGTNTEAFF
cdr3_nt: TGTGCCAGCAGCACTGCGACAGGGACGAACACTGAAGCTTTCTTT

clone_size: many
d_call: NA
j_call: TRBJ2-3
v_call: TRBV4-1
cdr3_aa: CASSQEDSGSFGDTQYF
cdr3_nt: TGCGCCAGCAGCCAAGAAGATTCAGGGAGCTTTGGAGATACGCAGTATTTT

clone_size: many
d_call: NA
j_call: TRBJ1-2
v_call: TRBV6-6
cdr3_aa: CASSYHGMGGFGYTF
cdr3_nt: TGTGCCAGCAGTTACCATGGGATGGGAGGTTTTGGCTACACCTTC

clone_size: many
d_call: TRBD2
j_call: TRBJ2-3
v_call: TRBV12-3/TRBV12-4
cdr3_aa: CASSRRPRTSGTVSTDTQYF
cdr3_nt: TGTGCCAGCAGTCGGAGACCACGAACTAGCGGGACCGTCAGCACAGATACGCAGTATTTT

clone_size: many
d_call: NA
j_call: TRBJ2-1
v_call: TRBV12-3/TRBV12-4
cdr3_aa: CASRPGLTSYNEQFF
cdr3_nt: TGTGCCAGCAGGCCCGGACTAACCTCCTACAATGAGCAGTTCTTC

clone_size: NA
d_call: NA
j_call: TRBJ1-2
v_call: TRBV5-6
cdr3_aa: CASSDLFTGGTYGYTF
cdr3_nt: TGTGCCAGCAGCGACCTATTCACAGGTGGCACCTATGGCTACACCTTC

clone_size: many
d_call: NA
j_call: TRBJ2-2
v_call: TRBV10-3
cdr3_aa: CAISESESSNTGELFF
cdr3_nt: TGTGCCATCAGTGAGTCGGAGTCTTCTAACACCGGGGAGCTGTTTTTT